The 9 T cell receptor beta chains below were found in one sample sequenced in a study of blood T cell repertoires in COVID-19. Sequencing used immunoSEQ multiplex PCR; TCRdb keeps in-frame clones, though not all of them. The data contain 150,000 to 200,000 clones, roughly 80% of them singletons. Input material: peripheral blood. These receptors all come from an elderly woman with acute or convalescent COVID-19.

This chain links TRBV6-5 with TRBJ1-6; unclear D gene. CDR1 MNHEY and CDR2 SVGAGI come from the germline V gene. Trimming stripped 8 bases from V and 14 bases from J, with 13 bases between. The CDR3 is 11 amino acids. The CDR3 spells CASGLGGTLHF. The CDR3 nucleotides are TGTGCCAGCGGACTCGGAGGTACCCTCCACTTT.

The rearrangement links TRBV6-5 to TRBJ1-1; the D gene is possibly TRBD1 (5 bases). The CDR3 contains 14 residues. Germline V lookup: CDR1 MNHEY, CDR2 SVGAGI. V dropped 7 bases and J dropped 2 bases, with 14 bases sitting between them. The CDR3 here is CASTTPQGNTEAFF. The CDR3 DNA follows: TGTGCCAGCACAACCCCCCAGGGTAACACTGAAGCTTTCTTT.

V is TRBV6-6 and J is TRBJ1-1, with D unclear. This CDR3 is 14 amino acids long. The V gene lost 5 bases and the J gene lost 0 bases, with 10 bases spanning the gap. Germline V gene sequence: CDR1 MNHNY, CDR2 SVGAGI (reference sequence). The CDR3: CASSPGNLNTEAFF. CDR3 DNA sequence: TGTGCCAGCAGTCCAGGAAATTTGAACACTGAAGCTTTCTTT.

This chain connects TRBV4-1 to TRBJ2-1; 11 nucleotides align to TRBD2. CDR3 length: 16 amino acids. V shed 1 base and J 3 bases; nucleotides not matched to a gene: 2. From germline, CDR1 is MGHRA and CDR2 YSYEKL. The CDR3: CASSQGTSGYYNEQFF. The CDR3 DNA follows: TGCGCCAGCAGCCAAGGGACTAGCGGGTACTACAATGAGCAGTTCTTC.

The V and J genes are TRBV19 and TRBJ2-4, with 9 bases matching TRBD2. The CDR3 runs to 15 residues. J lost 0 bases, V lost 8 bases, and 5 bases had no gene match. In germline, CDR1 is LNHDA, CDR2 SQIVND (reference sequence). The CDR3: CASSLAGTAKNIQYF. In nucleotides, the CDR3 is TGTGCCAGTTCTCTAGCGGGGACAGCCAAAAACATTCAGTACTTC.

J is TRBJ2-5 and V is TRBV27, with unresolved D. The CDR3 runs to 13 residues. Germline values: CDR1 MNHEY, CDR2 SMNVEV (reference sequence). The V and J ends lost 6 bases and 5 bases respectively, with 13 bases between them. The CDR3 spells CASSPRREETQYF. CDR3 in DNA: TGTGCCAGCAGCCCCAGGCGTGAGGAGACCCAGTACTTC.

This chain uses TRBV14 with TRBJ2-7; D remains ambiguous. In germline, CDR1 is SGHDN, CDR2 FVKESK. The CDR3 runs 12 residues. With 1 base removed from V and 3 bases from J, the gap between germline ends came to 4 bases. The CDR3 loop is CASSQVYYEQYF. CDR3 coding DNA: TGTGCCAGCAGCCAAGTTTACTACGAGCAGTACTTC. The whole variable domain, filled in from reference TRBV14 and TRBJ2-7, reads EAGVTQFPSHSVIEKGQTVTLRCDPISGHDNLYWYRRVMGKEIKFLLHFVKESKQDESGMPNNRFLAERTGGTYSTLKVQPAELEDSGVYFCASSQVYYEQYFGPGTRLTVT.

The V gene is TRBV7-9, the J gene TRBJ1-2; D gene ambiguous. Trimming cost V 5 bases and J 8 bases, with 21 bases left between them. CDR3 length: 15 residues. Germline CDR1 SEHNR, CDR2 FQNEAQ (reference sequence). The CDR3 protein is CASSPRESGLGGYTF. The DNA for the CDR3 is TGTGCCAGCAGCCCTAGAGAGTCCGGACTCGGAGGCTACACCTTC.

V gene TRBV14 combines with J gene TRBJ2-5, with 8 bases that match TRBD1. Germline V CDR1 and CDR2: SGHDN, FVKESK. There are 16 residues in the CDR3. The J segment lost 0 bases and the V segment lost 4 bases, leaving 7 bases of the junction unmatched. CDR3 loop: CASSLGTGPYQETQYF. Here the CDR3 DNA reads TGTGCCAGCAGCCTTGGGACAGGACCGTACCAAGAGACCCAGTACTTC.